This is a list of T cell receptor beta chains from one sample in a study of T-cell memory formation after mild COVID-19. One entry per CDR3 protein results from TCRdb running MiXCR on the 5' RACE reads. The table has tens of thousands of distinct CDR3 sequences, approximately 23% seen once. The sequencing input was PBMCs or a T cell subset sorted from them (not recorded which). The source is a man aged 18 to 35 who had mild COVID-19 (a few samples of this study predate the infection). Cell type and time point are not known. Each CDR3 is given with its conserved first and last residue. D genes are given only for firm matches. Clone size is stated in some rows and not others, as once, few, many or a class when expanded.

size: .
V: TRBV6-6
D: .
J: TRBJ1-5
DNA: TGTGCCAGCTCTGAGCCGGGTCTTAGCAATCAGCCCCAGCATTTT
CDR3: CASSEPGLSNQPQHF

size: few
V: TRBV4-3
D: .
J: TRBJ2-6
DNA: TGCGCCAGCAGCCAACAGGGCTCTGGGGCCAACGTCCTGACTTTC
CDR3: CASSQQGSGANVLTF

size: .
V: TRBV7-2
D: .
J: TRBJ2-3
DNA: TGTGCCAGCAGCTTAATGGGCACAGATACGCAGTATTTT
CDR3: CASSLMGTDTQYF

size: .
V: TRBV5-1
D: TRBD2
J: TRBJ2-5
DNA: TGCGCCAGCACCTTAGCGGGGGGTCAAGAGACCCAGTACTTC
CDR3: CASTLAGGQETQYF

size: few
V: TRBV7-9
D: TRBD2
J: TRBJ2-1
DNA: TGTGCCAGCAGCTTGGCTAGCGGTCTCAATGAGCAGTTCTTC
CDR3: CASSLASGLNEQFF

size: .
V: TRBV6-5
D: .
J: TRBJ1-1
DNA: TGTGCCAGCAGTTACCGGGGCTTGAAGACTGAAGCTTTCTTT
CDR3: CASSYRGLKTEAFF

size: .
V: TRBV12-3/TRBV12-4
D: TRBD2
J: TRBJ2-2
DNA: TGTGCCAGCAGTTTCGGGAGGGGGGAGCTGTTTTTT
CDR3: CASSFGRGELFF

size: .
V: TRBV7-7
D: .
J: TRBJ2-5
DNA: TGTGCTAGCAGCTTAGCGCGGGCTACCGTAGAGACCCAGTACTTC
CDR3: CASSLARATVETQYF

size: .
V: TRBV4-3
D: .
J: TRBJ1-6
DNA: TGCGCCAGCAGCCAAGATGGGAGCTGGTCAGGGAGGGATTCACCCCTCCACTTT
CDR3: CASSQDGSWSGRDSPLHF

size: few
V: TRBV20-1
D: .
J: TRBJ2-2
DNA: TGCAGTGCTCGGGGAGTACTAGATTTGGACACCGGGGAGCTGTTTTTT
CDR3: CSARGVLDLDTGELFF

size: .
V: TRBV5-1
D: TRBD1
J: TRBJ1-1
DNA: TGCGCCAGCAACTGGGGGACAGCCAATATTAACACTGAAGCTTTCTTT
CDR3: CASNWGTANINTEAFF

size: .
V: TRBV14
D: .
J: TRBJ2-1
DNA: TGTGCCAGCAGCCAAGGAATTACGGGCTACAATGAGCAGTTCTTC
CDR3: CASSQGITGYNEQFF

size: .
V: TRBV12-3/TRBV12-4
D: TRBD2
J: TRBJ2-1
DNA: TGTGCCAGCAGTCCGCGGGGGGCCGGTTTTAGAGAGCAGTTCTTC
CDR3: CASSPRGAGFREQFF

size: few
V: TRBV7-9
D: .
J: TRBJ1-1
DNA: TGTGCCAGCAGCTTAGTGGTGACGGGCACTTTGAACACTGAAGCTTTCTTT
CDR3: CASSLVVTGTLNTEAFF

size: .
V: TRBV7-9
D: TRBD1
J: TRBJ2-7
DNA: TGTGCCAGCAAAACAGGGGGTGAAGACTACGAGCAGTACTTC
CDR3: CASKTGGEDYEQYF

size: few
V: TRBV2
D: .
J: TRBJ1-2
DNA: TGTGCCAGCAGGCGGATAGGAGCAAACTATGGCTACACCTTC
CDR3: CASRRIGANYGYTF

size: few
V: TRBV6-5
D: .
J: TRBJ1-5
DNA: TGTGCCAGCAGGAAGACAGCTCGTAATCAGCCCCAGCATTTT
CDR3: CASRKTARNQPQHF

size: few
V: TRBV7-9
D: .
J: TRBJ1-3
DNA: TGTGCCAGCAGCCACCCCGTCAGCTCTGGAAACACCATATATTTT
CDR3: CASSHPVSSGNTIYF

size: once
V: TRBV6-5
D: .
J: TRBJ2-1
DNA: TGTGCCAGCAGAAACGGGGGACCCTACAATGAGCAGTTCTTC
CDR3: CASRNGGPYNEQFF